This entry lists 5 T cell receptor beta chains sequenced from one sample in a study of blood T cell repertoires in COVID-19. TCRdb's copy holds only in-frame clones and misses some; the assay was immunoSEQ multiplex PCR. The sample lists about 270,000 clones, roughly nine tenths seen once, with roughly 2.5% in the top ten. The sequenced sample consisted of PBMCs or T cells enriched from blood (not recorded which). The receptors stem from a woman aged 18 to 35 who had recovered from COVID-19.

This clone came up once. The chain couples TRBV5-1 to TRBJ1-1; D not resolved. The CDR3 loop spans 13 amino acids. The germline V and J ends were trimmed by 4 bases and 0 bases, with 7 bases remaining between them. Per germline, CDR1 SGHRS and CDR2 YFSETQ. The CDR3 here is CASSLALNTEAFF. In DNA, the CDR3 is TGCGCCAGCAGCCTAGCCCTGAACACTGAAGCTTTCTTT.

V gene TRBV11-1 combines with J gene TRBJ2-2; 10 positions agree with TRBD2. The trim removed 3 bases at V and 4 bases at J, leaving 2 bases unmatched. The CDR3 contains 15 residues. Per the germline V gene, CDR1 is SGHAT and CDR2 is FQDESV (reference sequence). The CDR3 DNA follows: TGTGCCAGCAGCTTGTGGACTAGCGGCACCGGGGAGCTGTTTTTT. Protein product: CASSLWTSGTGELFF.

This clone turned up a few times. The chain recombines TRBV18 with TRBJ2-3; 9 positions match TRBD2. The CDR3 has 13 residues. The trim removed 5 bases at V and 9 bases at J, leaving 6 bases unmatched. Germline assignment: CDR1 KGHSH and CDR2 LQKENI. The CDR3 coding sequence is TGTGCCAGCTCAGGGTCTAGCGGGGACACGCAGTATTTT. It specifies CASSGSSGDTQYF.

This clone was seen a handful of times. The genes are TRBV10-3 and TRBJ1-1; tentative D call: TRBD1 (6 bases). V shed 6 bases and J shed 4 bases, with 9 bases lying between them. Germline-derived CDR1 and CDR2 are ENHRY and SYGVKD. This CDR3 contains 12 residues. In nucleotides, the CDR3 is TGTGCCATCAGGGACAGAACCACTGAAGCTTTCTTT. Its protein is CAIRDRTTEAFF.

This clone turned up a few times. This chain uses TRBV19 with TRBJ1-5; D is ambiguous. In germline, CDR1 is LNHDA, CDR2 SQIVND (reference sequence). The length of the CDR3 is 16 residues. The germline V and J ends were trimmed by 7 bases and 2 bases, with 18 bases remaining between them. This CDR3 reads CASNPASRGRNQPQHF. CDR3 sequence (DNA): TGTGCCAGTAATCCGGCCAGTCGCGGTCGCAATCAGCCCCAGCATTTT.